Listed below are T cell receptor beta chains from one sample, sequenced in a study of cytomegalovirus exposure and HLA in healthy donors. Profiling relied on immunoSEQ multiplex PCR, and the TCRdb table lists in-frame clones only, not all of them. The sample contains 180,000 or so clones, 80% to 90% of which appear only once. Sequenced input: PBMCs. The receptors derive from a man aged 18 to 35 in good health and CMV-seropositive. Each CDR3 is given with its conserved first and last residue. Each record gives: D gene, V gene, J gene, clone size, CDR3 protein, CDR3 DNA. The D gene is left open where the match is weak. Expanded clones are given a class, and other clones once, few, many or no size at all.

>NA|TRBV27|TRBJ2-5|NA
CASSRNQETQYF
TGTGCCAGCAGCCGTAACCAAGAGACCCAGTACTTC
>TRBD1|TRBV7-9|TRBJ2-7|NA
CSSSLGSGQGCF
TGTTCCAGCAGCTTAGGTAGCGGACAGGGATGCTTC
>NA|TRBV7-9|TRBJ1-1|NA
CASSLTGSNTEAFF
TGTGCCAGCAGCCTAACAGGGTCTAACACTGAAGCTTTCTTT
>NA|TRBV28|TRBJ2-6|few
CASVQGTGANVLTF
TGTGCCAGCGTCCAGGGGACTGGGGCCAACGTCCTGACTTTC
>NA|TRBV2|TRBJ2-1|NA
CASSEMGQGGEQFF
TGTGCCAGCAGTGAAATGGGGCAGGGAGGTGAGCAGTTCTTC
>TRBD1|TRBV28|TRBJ1-5|NA
CASHSTGTGGRQPQHF
TGTGCCAGCCATTCAACCGGGACAGGGGGCCGTCAGCCCCAGCATTTT
>TRBD2|TRBV5-8|TRBJ2-5|NA
CASSPEGAGGPKTQYF
TGTGCCAGCAGCCCTGAAGGGGCGGGGGGGCCGAAAACCCAGTACTTC
>NA|TRBV29-1|TRBJ2-2|NA
CSVGETGANTGELFF
TGCAGCGTTGGGGAAACAGGTGCGAACACCGGGGAGCTGTTTTTT
>NA|TRBV5-1|TRBJ2-7|NA
CASSLNSAYEQYF
TGCGCCAGCAGCTTGAACAGTGCCTACGAGCAGTACTTC
>NA|TRBV4-2|TRBJ2-7|NA
CASSQESPSWYEQYF
TGTGCCAGCAGCCAAGAGAGTCCTAGTTGGTACGAGCAGTACTTC
>TRBD1|TRBV27|TRBJ2-7|NA
CASSRSRQGAIYEQYF
TGTGCCAGCAGCAGATCCCGACAGGGGGCTATCTACGAGCAGTACTTC
>NA|TRBV14|TRBJ2-7|NA
CASSQDSPSGYEQYF
TGTGCCAGCAGCCAAGATTCCCCGTCCGGTTACGAGCAGTACTTC
>TRBD1|TRBV4-1|TRBJ2-5|few
CASSHWDSQETQYF
TGCGCCAGCAGTCACTGGGACAGTCAAGAGACCCAGTACTTC
>NA|TRBV6-5|TRBJ1-1|NA
CASSYAGAAANTEAFF
TGTGCCAGCAGTTATGCAGGGGCTGCCGCGAACACTGAAGCTTTCTTT
>NA|TRBV18|TRBJ2-5|NA
CASSGQQETQYF
TGTGCCAGCTCAGGTCAGCAAGAGACCCAGTACTTC
>TRBD1|TRBV10-3|TRBJ1-4|NA
CATNRGANEKLFF
TGTGCCACAAACAGGGGAGCTAATGAAAAACTGTTTTTT
>NA|TRBV2|TRBJ1-6|NA
CASRRVFIDSPLHF
TGTGCCAGCCGTAGAGTCTTTATAGATTCACCCCTCCACTTT
>NA|TRBV2|TRBJ1-2|NA
CASTSDGILNYGYTF
TGTGCCAGCACCAGTGACGGGATCTTAAACTATGGCTACACCTTC
>TRBD2|TRBV5-1|TRBJ2-2|NA
CASSYGTSGGPGELFF
TGCGCCAGCAGCTATGGGACTAGCGGGGGCCCCGGGGAGCTGTTTTTT
>TRBD2|TRBV11-2|TRBJ2-1|NA
CASSGLRLAGEVAQFF
TGTGCCAGCAGCGGACTCCGGCTAGCGGGGGAGGTCGCGCAGTTCTTC
>NA|TRBV7-9|TRBJ2-5|NA
CASSYKLRGSQETQYF
TGTGCCAGCAGCTACAAGTTGCGGGGCTCACAAGAGACCCAGTACTTC
>TRBD2|TRBV7-9|TRBJ2-1|NA
CASNQILAGDYNEQFF
TGTGCCAGCAACCAAATACTAGCGGGGGACTACAATGAGCAGTTCTTC
>TRBD2|TRBV7-6|TRBJ2-3|NA
CASSLDISGRGGTDTQYF
TGTGCCAGCAGCTTAGACATCTCTGGGCGGGGGGGCACAGATACGCAGTATTTT
>TRBD1|TRBV5-4|TRBJ1-6|once
CASSYAGGENSPLHF
TGTGCCAGCAGCTATGCAGGGGGAGAGAATTCACCCCTCCACTTT
>TRBD2|TRBV4-1|TRBJ2-3|NA
CASSQGLAGKVTQYF
TGCGCCAGCAGCCAGGGACTAGCGGGGAAGGTAACGCAGTATTTT
>NA|TRBV7-9|TRBJ1-2|NA
CASSLPGLSNYGYTF
TGTGCCAGCAGCTTACCGGGACTCTCTAACTATGGCTACACCTTC
>TRBD1|TRBV15|TRBJ1-2|once
CATSRDDRGRNGYTF
TGTGCCACCAGCAGAGATGACAGGGGGCGTAATGGCTACACCTTC
>TRBD1|TRBV4-2|TRBJ2-5|NA
CASSGTGVEETQYF
TGTGCCAGCAGTGGGACAGGGGTAGAGGAGACCCAGTACTTC
>TRBD2|TRBV5-1|TRBJ2-3|NA
CASSSGLTSTDTQYF
TGCGCCAGCAGCTCGGGACTAACCAGCACAGATACGCAGTATTTT
>NA|TRBV6-4|TRBJ2-3|NA
CASSDGPNTQYF
TGTGCCAGCAGTGACGGTCCTAATACGCAGTATTTT
>TRBD2|TRBV30|TRBJ2-7|NA
CAWSVPWTSGPYEQYF
TGTGCCTGGAGTGTACCGTGGACTAGCGGACCCTACGAGCAGTACTTC
>NA|TRBV10-3|TRBJ2-3|NA
CAISESYRADTQYF
TGTGCCATCAGTGAGTCGTACCGGGCAGATACGCAGTATTTT
>NA|TRBV19|TRBJ2-7|NA
CASSIVGGDSTYEQYF
TGTGCCAGTAGTATAGTCGGCGGGGATTCTACCTACGAGCAGTACTTC
>TRBD1|TRBV27|TRBJ1-5|NA
CASSLRTGPSNQPQHF
TGTGCCAGCAGTCTCCGGACAGGGCCTAGCAATCAGCCCCAGCATTTT
>NA|TRBV5-4|TRBJ2-3|NA
CASTPGMIGTDTQYF
TGTGCCAGCACCCCCGGGATGATTGGCACAGATACGCAGTATTTT
>NA|TRBV5-1|TRBJ2-5|NA
CASSRPEQSQETQYF
TGCGCCAGCAGCCGTCCGGAGCAGAGCCAAGAGACCCAGTACTTC
>NA|TRBV5-5|TRBJ1-5|few
CASSLSRGIEPQHF
TGTGCCAGCAGCTTGTCAAGGGGCATTGAGCCCCAGCATTTT
>TRBD1|TRBV5-4|TRBJ1-2|NA
CASSLAGGQGVEGYTF
TGTGCCAGCAGCTTGGCCGGGGGACAGGGGGTTGAGGGCTACACCTTC
>NA|TRBV11-2|TRBJ2-7|NA
CASSLLQAEQYF
TGTGCCAGCAGCTTACTACAGGCCGAGCAGTACTTC
>NA|TRBV6-1|TRBJ1-5|few
CASSEAREQPQHF
TGTGCCAGCAGTGAAGCAAGAGAACAGCCCCAGCATTTT
>NA|TRBV25-1|TRBJ2-6|NA
CASSPPGSGANVLTF
TGTGCCAGCAGTCCCCCAGGGTCTGGGGCCAACGTCCTGACTTTC
>TRBD1|TRBV19|TRBJ2-2|NA
CASSRDRVSGELFF
TGTGCCAGTAGTAGGGACAGGGTATCCGGGGAGCTGTTTTTT
>NA|TRBV5-4|TRBJ1-1|NA
CASSLGGGMNTEAFF
TGTGCCAGCAGCTTGGGCGGCGGCATGAACACTGAAGCTTTCTTT
>NA|TRBV27|TRBJ2-1|NA
CASTYANEQFF
TGTGCCAGCACCTACGCCAATGAGCAGTTCTTC
>NA|TRBV10-3|TRBJ1-1|once
CAISYRDTEAFF
TGTGCCATCAGTTACAGGGACACTGAAGCTTTCTTT
>NA|TRBV19|TRBJ1-2|NA
CASRDSQTGYTF
TGTGCCAGTAGGGACTCTCAGACGGGCTACACCTTC
>TRBD1|TRBV5-4|TRBJ1-6|NA
CASSLGQGAEDSPLHF
TGTGCCAGCAGCCTCGGACAGGGGGCTGAGGATTCACCCCTCCACTTT
>NA|TRBV27|TRBJ2-7|NA
CAITGLTGPNSYEQYF
TGTGCCATAACGGGATTGACAGGCCCTAACTCCTACGAGCAGTACTTC
>NA|TRBV5-1|TRBJ1-5|NA
CASSLDGNSNQPQHF
TGCGCCAGCAGCTTGGACGGGAATAGCAATCAGCCCCAGCATTTT
>NA|TRBV18|TRBJ2-7|NA
CASSPRRPGDPYEQYF
TGTGCCAGCTCACCAAGAAGGCCAGGGGACCCCTACGAGCAGTACTTC
>TRBD1|TRBV25-1|TRBJ1-6|NA
CASSEFPSRDSHAQPLHF
TGTGCCAGCAGTGAATTCCCCTCCAGGGACAGTCATGCGCAACCCCTCCACTTT
>TRBD2|TRBV4-1|TRBJ2-1|NA
CASSHYLAGGPSDEQFF
TGCGCCAGCAGCCATTATCTAGCGGGGGGGCCTTCGGATGAGCAGTTCTTC
>TRBD2|TRBV9|TRBJ2-7|NA
CASIPRLADRTYEQYF
TGTGCCAGCATCCCTCGACTAGCGGACCGTACCTACGAGCAGTACTTC
>TRBD1|TRBV5-1|TRBJ1-4|NA
CASSLTGAEEKLFF
TGCGCCAGCAGCCTGACAGGGGCGGAAGAAAAACTGTTTTTT
>TRBD1|TRBV6-4|TRBJ1-5|few
CASSDLLQGASNQPQHF
TGTGCCAGCAGTGACCTCCTCCAGGGGGCCAGCAATCAGCCCCAGCATTTT
>NA|TRBV5-5|TRBJ2-7|once
CASSLRSGVQTYEQYF
TGTGCCAGCAGCTTGCGTTCAGGGGTTCAGACCTACGAGCAGTACTTC
>TRBD2|TRBV6-5|TRBJ2-7|NA
CASSSRTSGVYEQYF
TGTGCCAGCAGTTCCCGGACTAGCGGGGTTTACGAGCAGTACTTC
>NA|TRBV6-6|TRBJ1-1|NA
CASSYQDLDTEAFF
TGTGCCAGCAGTTACCAGGATTTGGACACTGAAGCTTTCTTT